This passage covers 12 T cell receptor beta chains from one sample sequenced in a study of blood T cell repertoires in COVID-19. Sequencing was performed with immunoSEQ multiplex PCR; in TCRdb, only in-frame clones are kept and a portion is missing. Among fewer than 250,000 clones, about 91% were seen once, and the ten largest hold 4% to 5.5%. The sequenced sample was peripheral blood. The receptors were sampled from a woman aged 40 to 50 with acute or convalescent COVID-19.

The chain has TRBV19 and TRBJ1-5; D is perhaps TRBD1 (5 bases). The germline V gene encodes CDR1 LNHDA and CDR2 SQIVND (reference sequence). V lost 9 bases and J lost 0, with 15 bases in between. The CDR3 contains 15 residues. The CDR3 nucleotides are TGTGCCAGCGAGACAGCCCTCTATAGCAATCAGCCCCAGCATTTT. Residues: CASETALYSNQPQHF.

The V call is TRBV10-2, the J call TRBJ1-5, with a tentative D call TRBD1 (6 bases). Germline V gene data show CDR1 as WSHSY and CDR2 as SAAADI. This CDR3 is built from 13 residues. Between the trimmed V and J ends, which lost 8 bases and 6 bases, there was a span of 14 bases. DNA of the CDR3: TGCGCCAGCTCGGGACAAGGCGGTCAGCCCCAGCATTTT. Residues: CASSGQGGQPQHF.

The V gene is TRBV12-5, the J gene TRBJ1-6, with TRBD1 matching 9 bases. This CDR3 is 14 amino acids long. V was pared by 4 bases and J by 10 bases, with 5 bases of the junction left unmatched. CDR1 LGHNT and CDR2 FRNRAP come from the germline V gene. The CDR3 loop reads CASGSGQGRSPLHF. The CDR3 DNA reads TGTGCTAGTGGTTCCGGACAGGGGCGGTCACCCCTCCACTTT.

The rearrangement links TRBV28 to TRBJ1-2; a possible D gene is TRBD1 (6 bases). Germline V lookup: CDR1 MDHEN, CDR2 SYDVKM. Trimming removed 5 bases at V and 3 bases at J, with 13 bases between. The CDR3 covers 14 residues. The CDR3 loop reads CASSPGRGDYGYTF. The DNA of the CDR3 is TGTGCCAGCAGTCCGGGCAGGGGTGACTATGGCTACACCTTC.

The chain employs TRBV5-5 and TRBJ2-1, with 12 bases identical to TRBD1. The CDR3 covers 17 residues. V lost 8 bases and J lost 3; bases outside the gene matches: 12. Germline values: CDR1 SGHKS, CDR2 YYEKEE (reference sequence). CDR3: CASPGTGGGLVYNEQFF. CDR3 in DNA: TGTGCCAGTCCCGGGACAGGGGGCGGTCTGGTCTACAATGAGCAGTTCTTC.

V usage is TRBV5-1 and J usage is TRBJ2-5; TRBD1 agrees at 8 bases. J lost 4 bases, V lost 0 bases, and 5 bases had no gene match. The V gene's germline CDR1 is SGHRS and CDR2 YFSETQ. CDR3 length: 15 residues. CDR3: CASSLGTGWRETQYF. In DNA form, the CDR3 reads TGCGCCAGCAGCTTGGGGACAGGGTGGCGAGAGACCCAGTACTTC.

This chain links TRBV9 with TRBJ1-1; 9 bases are a match to TRBD1. Germline V lookup: CDR1 SGDLS, CDR2 YYNGEE. The CDR3 is 16 residues long. V shed 2 bases and J 4 bases; nucleotides not matched to a gene: 9. In DNA, the CDR3 is TGTGCCAGCAGCGTGGGGACAGGGTATCGGTCCACTGAAGCTTTCTTT. Translating gives CASSVGTGYRSTEAFF. The entire variable domain, with the rest obtained from reference TRBV9 and TRBJ1-1, is as follows: DSGVTQTPKHLITATGQRVTLRCSPRSGDLSVYWYQQSLDQGLQFLIQYYNGEERAKGNILERFSAQQFPDLHSELNLSSLELGDSALYFCASSVGTGYRSTEAFFGQGTRLTVV.

This chain connects TRBV23-1 to TRBJ1-4; the match to TRBD1 covers 7 bases. TRBV23-1 is given ORF status, its function remaining uncertain. CDR3 length: 14 residues. The V gene end was trimmed by 4 bases and the J gene end by 4 bases; junction bases not matched to a gene: 3. The CDR3 bases are TGCGCCAGCAGTCCGGGACAGTGTAATGAAAAACTGTTTTTT. This codes for CASSPGQCNEKLFF.

The V call is TRBV5-6, the J call TRBJ2-7, with 8 bases identical to TRBD1. Germline-derived CDR1 and CDR2 are SGHDT and YYEEEE. The CDR3 spans 16 residues. The junction had 5 bases not matched to a gene; V was cut back by 0 bases and J by 0 bases. The CDR3 DNA reads TGTGCCAGCAGCTTGGAGGCAGGGGGCGACTCCTACGAGCAGTACGTC. It yields the protein CASSLEAGGDSYEQYV.

The rearrangement links TRBV5-6 to TRBJ1-4; maybe TRBD1 (6 bases). The CDR3 is 14 amino acids. Germline V gene lookup returns CDR1 SGHDT and CDR2 YYEEEE. The V end lost 4 bases, the J end lost 5 bases, and 12 bases lay between the germline ends. Here the CDR3 DNA reads TGTGCCAGCAGCAAACAGGGTTGGAATGAAAAACTGTTTTTT. This translates into CASSKQGWNEKLFF.

The V and J genes are TRBV4-2 and TRBJ2-3; a weak D match, TRBD2 (7 bases). The CDR3 runs 18 residues. V was cut by 0 bases and J by 4 bases, with 20 bases left in between. CDR1 and CDR2 from the germline V gene are LGHNA and YNFKEQ. This chain's CDR3 is CASSQEAIGGPWADTQYF. The DNA of the CDR3 is TGTGCCAGCAGCCAAGAGGCGATCGGGGGGCCCTGGGCAGATACGCAGTATTTT.

This rearrangement joins TRBV24-1 to TRBJ2-1, with a possible D match to TRBD1 (6 bases). V lost 4 bases and J lost 0, with 12 bases in between. Per germline, CDR1 KGHDR and CDR2 SFDVKD. The CDR3 is made up of 16 amino acids. Here the CDR3 DNA reads TGTGCCACCAGTGAACTGGACAGTGGCTCCTACAATGAGCAGTTCTTC. Its protein is CATSELDSGSYNEQFF.